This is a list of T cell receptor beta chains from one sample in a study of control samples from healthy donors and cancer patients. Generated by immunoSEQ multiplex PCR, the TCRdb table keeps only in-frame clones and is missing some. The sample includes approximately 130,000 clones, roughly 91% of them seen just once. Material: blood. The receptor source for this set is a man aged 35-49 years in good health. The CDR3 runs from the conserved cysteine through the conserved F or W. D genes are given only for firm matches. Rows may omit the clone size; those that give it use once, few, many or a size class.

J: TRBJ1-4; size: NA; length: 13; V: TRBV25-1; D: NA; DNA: TGTGCCAGCAGCGGAGCAACTAATGAAAAACTGTTTTTT; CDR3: CASSGATNEKLFF
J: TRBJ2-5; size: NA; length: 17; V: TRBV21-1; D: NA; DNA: TGTGCCAGCAGCACCCTACTAACGCGGGGAGTTAGGGAGACCCAGTACTTC; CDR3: CASSTLLTRGVRETQYF
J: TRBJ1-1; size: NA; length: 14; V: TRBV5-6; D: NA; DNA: TGTGCCAGCAGCTCCGTGACAGCCCAGGGTAAAGCTTTCTTT; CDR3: CASSSVTAQGKAFF
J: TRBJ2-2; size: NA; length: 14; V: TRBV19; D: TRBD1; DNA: TGTGCCAGTAGTATGACAGGGGGCACCGGGGAGCTGTTTTTT; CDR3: CASSMTGGTGELFF
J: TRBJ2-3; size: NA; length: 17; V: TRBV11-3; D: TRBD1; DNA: TGTGCCAGCAGACCTACAAAGGGGACAGGGGACACAGATACGCAGTATTTT; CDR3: CASRPTKGTGDTDTQYF
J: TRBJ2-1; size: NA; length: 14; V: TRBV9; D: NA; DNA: TGTGCCAGCAGCGTAGATGGAGCGCGGAATGAGCAGTTCTTC; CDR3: CASSVDGARNEQFF
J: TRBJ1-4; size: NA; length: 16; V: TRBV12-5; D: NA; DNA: TGTGCTAGTGGTCAGAGAGTGGGTGGTGGGTATGAAAAACTGTTTTTT; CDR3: CASGQRVGGGYEKLFF
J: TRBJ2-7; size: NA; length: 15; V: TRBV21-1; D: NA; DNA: TGTGCCAGCAGCAAACTAGCGGGGGCCCCCTACGAGCAGTACTTC; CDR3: CASSKLAGAPYEQYF
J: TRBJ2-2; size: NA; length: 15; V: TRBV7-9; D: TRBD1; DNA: TGTGCCAGCAGCCCATGGACAGGGGACACCGGGGAGCTGTTTTTT; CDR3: CASSPWTGDTGELFF
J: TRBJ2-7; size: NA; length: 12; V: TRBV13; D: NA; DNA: TGTGCCAGCAGCTCCACAGGAAGCGAGCAGTACTTC; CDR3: CASSSTGSEQYF
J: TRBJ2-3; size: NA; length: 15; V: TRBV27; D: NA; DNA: TGTGCCAGCAGCCCTACCCACCCCTACACAGATACGCAGTATTTT; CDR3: CASSPTHPYTDTQYF
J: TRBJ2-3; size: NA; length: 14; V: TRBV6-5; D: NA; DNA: TGTGCCAGCAGCTACAGGGACGGCACAGATACGCAGTATTTT; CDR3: CASSYRDGTDTQYF
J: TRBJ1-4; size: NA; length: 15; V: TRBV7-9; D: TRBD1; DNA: TGTGCCAGCAGCTCGCGGACAGGGGGTAATGAAAAACTGTTTTTT; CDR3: CASSSRTGGNEKLFF
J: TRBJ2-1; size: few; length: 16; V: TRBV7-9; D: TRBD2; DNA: TGTGCCAGCAGCTTCTCGACTAGCGGGGGGACTGTTGAGCAGTTCTTC; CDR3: CASSFSTSGGTVEQFF
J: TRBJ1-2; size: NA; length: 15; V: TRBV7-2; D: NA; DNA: TGTGCCAGCAGCGACCTCGGGGGGGAACGATATGGCTACACCTTC; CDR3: CASSDLGGERYGYTF
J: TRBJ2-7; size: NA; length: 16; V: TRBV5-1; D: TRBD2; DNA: TGCGCCAGCAGCTTGGCCTTTACGGGGGGGCTCTACGAGCAGTACTTC; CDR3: CASSLAFTGGLYEQYF
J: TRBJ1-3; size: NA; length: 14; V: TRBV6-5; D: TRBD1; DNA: TGTGCCAGCATTAGGGGACAGGGGCGAAACACCATATATTTT; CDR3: CASIRGQGRNTIYF
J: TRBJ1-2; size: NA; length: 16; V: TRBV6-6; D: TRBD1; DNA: TGTGCCGTTGATACCGGACAGGGCCTAGCTAACTATGGCTACACCTTC; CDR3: CAVDTGQGLANYGYTF
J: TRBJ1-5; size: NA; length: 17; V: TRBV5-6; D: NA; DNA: TGTGCCAGCAGCTCCTCGGGGGGGAGGGTGAGCAATCAGCCCCAGCATTTT; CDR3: CASSSSGGRVSNQPQHF
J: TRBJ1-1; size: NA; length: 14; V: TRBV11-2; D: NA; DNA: TGTGCCAGCAGCTTGGGAATCATGAACACTGAAGCTTTCTTT; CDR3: CASSLGIMNTEAFF
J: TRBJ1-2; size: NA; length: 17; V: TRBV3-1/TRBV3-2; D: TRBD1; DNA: TGTGCCAGCAGCCGACAATCCTCCGGGACAGGGAGCTATGGCTACACCTTC; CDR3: CASSRQSSGTGSYGYTF
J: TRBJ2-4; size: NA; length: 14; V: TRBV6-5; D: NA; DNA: TGTGCCAGCAGTTTGAGGGATACCAAAAACATTCAGTACTTC; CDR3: CASSLRDTKNIQYF
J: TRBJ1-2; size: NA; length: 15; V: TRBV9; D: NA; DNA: TGTGCCAGCAGCGCTCGCGGGGCCGCTAACTATGGCTACACCTTC; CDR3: CASSARGAANYGYTF
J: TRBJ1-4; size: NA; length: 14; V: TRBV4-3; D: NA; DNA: TGCGCCAGCAGCCGAGACATGCTGAATGAAAAACTGTTTTTT; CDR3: CASSRDMLNEKLFF
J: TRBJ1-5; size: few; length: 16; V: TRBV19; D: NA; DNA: TGTGCCAGTAGTAGTTTGTTCAGGGGAGCTGGCCAGCCCCAGCATTTT; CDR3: CASSSLFRGAGQPQHF
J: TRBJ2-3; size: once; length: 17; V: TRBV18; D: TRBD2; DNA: TGTGCCAGCTCAAAGACTAGCGGGGGGGCATACACAGATACGCAGTATTTT; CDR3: CASSKTSGGAYTDTQYF
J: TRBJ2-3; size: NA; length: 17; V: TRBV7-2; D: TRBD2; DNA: TGTGCCAGCAGCTTAGCCGGTAGCGGGGGGGCTACAGATACGCAGTATTTT; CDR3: CASSLAGSGGATDTQYF
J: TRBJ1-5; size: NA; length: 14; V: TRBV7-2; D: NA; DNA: TGTGCCAGCAGCACCCGACAGGACAATCAGCCCCAGCATTTT; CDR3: CASSTRQDNQPQHF
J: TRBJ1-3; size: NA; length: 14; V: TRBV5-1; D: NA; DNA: TGCGCCAGCCGTACAGGGATCTCAGGAAACACCATATATTTT; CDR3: CASRTGISGNTIYF
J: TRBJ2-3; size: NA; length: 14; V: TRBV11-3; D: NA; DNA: TGTGCCGGCAGCTTTCTCCAACTAGCAGATACGCAGTATTTT; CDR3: CAGSFLQLADTQYF
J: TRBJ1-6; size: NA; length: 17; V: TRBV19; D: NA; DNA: TGTGCCAGTAGTAGGCACTCCATAAGCTCCTATAATTCACCCCTCCACTTT; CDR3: CASSRHSISSYNSPLHF
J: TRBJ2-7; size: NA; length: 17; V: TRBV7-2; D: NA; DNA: TGTGCCAGCAGCTTAGATGCAGGCCCCGGGACCTACTACGAGCAGTACTTC; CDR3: CASSLDAGPGTYYEQYF
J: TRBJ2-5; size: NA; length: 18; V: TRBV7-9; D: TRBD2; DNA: TGTGCCAGCAGCATTGGGACTAGCGGGGGGGCTTTAATTGAGACCCAGTACTTC; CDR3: CASSIGTSGGALIETQYF
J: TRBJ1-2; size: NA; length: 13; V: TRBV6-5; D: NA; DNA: TGTGCCAGCAGTCCCCAGGGGCGCGGTGGCTACACCTTC; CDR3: CASSPQGRGGYTF
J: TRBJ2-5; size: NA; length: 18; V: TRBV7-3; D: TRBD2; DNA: TGTGCCAGCAGCCACCATAGCGGGGGGGCCCTATTCCAAGAGACCCAGTACTTC; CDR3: CASSHHSGGALFQETQYF
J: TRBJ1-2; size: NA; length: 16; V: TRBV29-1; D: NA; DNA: TGCAGCGTTTTCCCCCCCCCAGTTCCTCCAAACTATGGCTACACCTTC; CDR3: CSVFPPPVPPNYGYTF
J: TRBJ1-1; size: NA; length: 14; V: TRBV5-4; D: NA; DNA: TGTGCCAGCAGCTCGGACAGACTGAACACTGAAGCTTTCTTT; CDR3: CASSSDRLNTEAFF
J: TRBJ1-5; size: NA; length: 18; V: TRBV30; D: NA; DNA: TGTGCCTGGAGTATCAAACCTCACAGGAGCACTAGCAATCAGCCCCAGCATTTT; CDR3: CAWSIKPHRSTSNQPQHF
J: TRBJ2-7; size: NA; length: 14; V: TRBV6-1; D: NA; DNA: TGTGCCAGCAGTGAAGAATGGGCCTCCTACGAGCAGTACTTC; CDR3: CASSEEWASYEQYF
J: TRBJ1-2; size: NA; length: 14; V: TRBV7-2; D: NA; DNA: TGTGCCAGCGTCCCCTCCCAGACAGTCTATGGCTACACCTTC; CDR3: CASVPSQTVYGYTF